The present entry profiles one T cell receptor (beta chain) with its context. Antigen: not known. The sample comes from a study of T cell responses to AZD1222 COVID-19 vaccine. About the study: Pooling was applied to second doses at about 4 or about 12 weeks. Findings of the study overall: Vaccine-related CD4 TCRs covered spike, predominating at 160-218 and 743-854. Sampling that yielded the repertoires occurred only after the peak T cell response.

Only in-frame clones appear in the TCRdb table, and some are missing; sequencing was by immunoSEQ multiplex PCR. The table has roughly 120,000 clones, roughly 87% seen once. Germline CDR1 is ENHRY and CDR2 is SYGVKD. The CDR3 totals 17 residues. V shed 6 bases, J shed 1 base, and the junction held 10 bases outside the gene matches. The TCR sequence derives from an adult in good health. Sample: peripheral blood, taken on day 0 of AZD1222 vaccination. The V and J genes are TRBV10-3 and TRBJ2-1; 9 bases fit TRBD1. The CDR3 sequence is CAISASSGTGSYNEQFF. DNA of the CDR3: TGTGCCATCAGCGCCTCCTCTGGGACAGGGTCCTACAATGAGCAGTTCTTC.